These T cell receptor beta chains were read from a single sample in a study of blood T cell repertoires in COVID-19. Here immunoSEQ multiplex PCR was the method, and the copy in TCRdb shows in-frame clones only, minus some. The sample consists of 310,000 or so clones, 70% to 90% of them appearing once. The sequenced sample consisted of peripheral blood. The receptors were gathered from a woman in her twenties or thirties who had recovered from COVID-19. The CDR3 runs from the conserved cysteine through the conserved F or W. Fields, in order: D gene, clone size, J gene, V gene, CDR3 protein, CDR3 DNA. The D gene is left open where the match is weak. Clone size, where shown, is once, few, many, or a class for clones that have expanded.

D: TRBD2; size: -; J: TRBJ2-5; V: TRBV10-1; CDR3: CASSHGLGGLAGGRTQYF; DNA: TGCGCCAGCAGTCACGGTTTAGGGGGACTAGCGGGAGGGCGAACCCAGTACTTC
D: -; size: -; J: TRBJ1-1; V: TRBV28; CDR3: CATTTAMNTEAFF; DNA: TGTGCCACTACGACAGCGATGAACACTGAAGCTTTCTTT
D: -; size: -; J: TRBJ1-6; V: TRBV28; CDR3: CASSYPLLDQGFDSPLHF; DNA: TGTGCCAGCAGTTATCCCCTCCTAGATCAGGGATTTGATTCACCCCTCCACTTT
D: -; size: -; J: TRBJ1-4; V: TRBV5-1; CDR3: CASSLVLGSTNEKLFF; DNA: TGCGCCAGCAGCTTGGTACTCGGTTCAACTAATGAAAAACTGTTTTTT
D: TRBD1; size: -; J: TRBJ2-1; V: TRBV10-3; CDR3: CAISTGVGDRNNEQFF; DNA: TGTGCCATCAGTACGGGTGTTGGGGACAGGAACAATGAGCAGTTCTTC
D: TRBD1; size: -; J: TRBJ2-4; V: TRBV5-1; CDR3: CASSPDRGLSENIQYF; DNA: TGCGCCAGCAGCCCGGACAGGGGGCTATCAGAAAACATTCAGTACTTC
D: -; size: once; J: TRBJ1-2; V: TRBV30; CDR3: CAWGDYYGYTF; DNA: TGTGCCTGGGGGGACTACTATGGCTACACCTTC
D: TRBD1; size: -; J: TRBJ1-3; V: TRBV5-1; CDR3: CASSGQGEGNTIYF; DNA: TGCGCCAGCAGCGGACAGGGGGAAGGAAACACCATATATTTT
D: -; size: -; J: TRBJ2-2; V: TRBV5-1; CDR3: CASSQTGNTGELFF; DNA: TGCGCCAGCAGCCAGACAGGGAACACCGGGGAGCTGTTTTTT
D: TRBD2; size: -; J: TRBJ2-6; V: TRBV3-1/TRBV3-2; CDR3: CASSQGTLAGPGANVLTF; DNA: TGTGCCAGCAGCCAAGGAACGCTAGCGGGGCCTGGGGCCAACGTCCTGACTTTC
D: TRBD1; size: once; J: TRBJ2-1; V: TRBV29-1; CDR3: CSVGGGQGPFIGFNEQFF; DNA: TGCAGCGTGGGGGGTGGACAGGGACCGTTCATAGGCTTCAATGAGCAGTTCTTC
D: -; size: -; J: TRBJ2-7; V: TRBV5-1; CDR3: CASSFRPPGEQYF; DNA: TGCGCCAGCAGCTTTCGACCACCAGGGGAGCAGTACTTC
D: -; size: -; J: TRBJ2-2; V: TRBV24-1; CDR3: CATSDPGQGGVRELFF; DNA: TGTGCCACCAGTGACCCCGGGCAGGGGGGTGTCCGGGAGCTGTTTTTT
D: TRBD2; size: -; J: TRBJ2-1; V: TRBV5-1; CDR3: CASGTSGGYNEQFF; DNA: TGCGCCAGCGGGACTAGCGGGGGATACAATGAGCAGTTCTTC
D: -; size: -; J: TRBJ1-3; V: TRBV28; CDR3: CASNSGSSTIYF; DNA: TGTGCCAGCAACTCAGGGTCTAGCACCATATATTTT
D: -; size: -; J: TRBJ2-5; V: TRBV2; CDR3: CASMRETQYF; DNA: TGTGCCAGCATGCGGGAGACCCAGTACTTC
D: -; size: few; J: TRBJ1-2; V: TRBV10-1; CDR3: CASSDGYGYTF; DNA: TGCGCCAGCAGTGACGGCTATGGCTACACCTTC
D: TRBD2; size: -; J: TRBJ2-2; V: TRBV5-6; CDR3: CASSYELAELRNTGELFF; DNA: TGTGCCAGCAGCTACGAACTAGCGGAGCTTCGGAACACCGGGGAGCTGTTTTTT
D: TRBD1; size: -; J: TRBJ1-2; V: TRBV24-1; CDR3: CATSDPGQGGNYYGYTF; DNA: TGTGCCACCAGTGACCCGGGACAGGGAGGAAATTACTATGGCTACACCTTC
D: TRBD1; size: once; J: TRBJ1-2; V: TRBV27; CDR3: CASSLYSRDRAGYTF; DNA: TGTGCCAGCAGTTTATACTCCCGGGACAGGGCTGGCTACACCTTC
D: TRBD2; size: -; J: TRBJ2-3; V: TRBV13; CDR3: CASSLVTSGESTDTQYF; DNA: TGTGCCAGCAGCTTAGTAACTAGCGGGGAGAGCACAGATACGCAGTATTTT
D: TRBD1; size: once; J: TRBJ2-5; V: TRBV11-3; CDR3: CASSPSTGNPSETQYF; DNA: TGTGCCAGCAGCCCGTCGACAGGGAACCCCTCGGAGACCCAGTACTTC